What follows are 20 T cell receptor beta chains derived from one specimen sequenced in a study of blood T cells in healthy people across ages. A J-beta primer mix and a sample-barcoded 5' primer were used in a second PCR of about 7 to 12 cycles. TCRdb recomputed calls from the 5' RACE reads with MiXCR, one row per CDR3 protein. There are about 1,500,000 distinct CDR3 sequences in the sample; approximately 40% occur only once, and 6.5% to 10% lies in the top ten. Sequenced sample: blood. All receptors derive from a young woman in good health.

In this sample, this clonotype turned up a few times. The chain uses TRBV29-1 and TRBJ2-1; perhaps TRBD2 as D (7 bases). The CDR3 runs 15 residues. CDR1 and CDR2 (germline): SQVTM, ANQGSEA. Trimming took 0 bases from V and 9 from J, leaving 18 bases between them. CDR3: CSVEERWGGQGEQFF. The CDR3 DNA reads as TGCAGCGTTGAAGAAAGGTGGGGGGGCCAAGGTGAGCAGTTCTTC.

The chain links TRBV5-5 to TRBJ2-7; 8 nucleotides agree with TRBD2. Germline CDR1 reads SGHKS; CDR2 reads YYEKEE (reference sequence). The CDR3 covers 13 residues. V shed 4 bases, J shed 3 bases, and the junction held 3 bases outside the gene matches. In DNA form, the CDR3 reads TGTGCCAGCAGCCCCGGGAGGGTCTACGAGCAGTACTTC. Its translation is CASSPGRVYEQYF.

There are a few counts of this clonotype. The chain has TRBV10-3 and TRBJ2-4, with TRBD2 as a possible D gene (6 bases). Germline V lookup: CDR1 ENHRY, CDR2 SYGVKD. Trimming shortened V by 5 bases and J by 5 bases, and 16 bases separated the two germline ends. The CDR3 runs 15 residues. The CDR3 loop is CAISTGGGRENIQYF. The CDR3 DNA sequence: TGTGCCATCAGTACCGGGGGTGGCAGGGAAAACATTCAGTACTTC.

There are a few counts of this clonotype. This chain joins TRBV6-5 and TRBJ2-3, with 10 nucleotides matching TRBD2. J was trimmed by 2 bases and V by 2 bases; bases with no gene match: 10. Germline V gives CDR1 MNHEY, CDR2 SVGAGI. This CDR3 is built from 18 residues. The CDR3 DNA sequence: TGTGCCAGCAGTTACGATCCAGCGGGGGGGCCGGTCACAGATACGCAGTATTTT. It specifies CASSYDPAGGPVTDTQYF.

This chain links TRBV7-9 with TRBJ1-4; tentative D call: TRBD1 (5 bases). V was pared by 5 bases and J by 7 bases, with 17 bases between. This CDR3 is built from 15 residues. The germline V gene has CDR1 SEHNR and CDR2 FQNEAQ (reference sequence). The CDR3 coding sequence is TGTGCCAGCAGCGCGAACGGGGGTTTCAGTGAAAAACTGTTTTTT. Its protein product is CASSANGGFSEKLFF. The whole variable domain, remainder taken from reference TRBV7-9 and TRBJ1-4, is DTGVSQNPRHKITKRGQNVTFRCDPISEHNRLYWYRQTLGQGPEFLTYFQNEAQLEKSRLLSDRFSAERPKGSFSTLEIQRTEQGDSAMYLCASSANGGFSEKLFFGSGTQLSVL.

The rearrangement uses TRBV20-1 and TRBJ2-1; 9 bases agree with TRBD2. After removal of 3 bases from V and 3 bases from J, the junction contained 12 bases not matched to a gene. Germline V gives CDR1 DFQATT, CDR2 SNEGSKA (reference sequence). The CDR3 consists of 17 residues. CDR3 residues: CSASISTSGGGYNEQFF. The CDR3 region has the DNA TGCAGTGCTAGCATATCGACTAGCGGAGGAGGCTACAATGAGCAGTTCTTC.

The V call is TRBV5-1, the J call TRBJ2-5; 12 bases line up with TRBD2. With V trimmed by 0 bases and J by 5 bases, 5 bases remained unmatched. Germline values: CDR1 SGHRS, CDR2 YFSETQ. The CDR3 loop spans 16 amino acids. The CDR3 sequence: CASSLGLAGGMETQYF. The DNA of the CDR3 is TGCGCCAGCAGCTTGGGCCTAGCGGGAGGGATGGAGACCCAGTACTTC.

The J gene is TRBJ1-2, the V gene TRBV21-1; the table's TRBD1 call for D was not verified on the DNA. TRBV21-1 is labeled a pseudogene. This CDR3 has 11 amino acids. CDR3 sequence: CASRGNHGYTF. The CDR3 DNA reads as TGTGCCAGCCGGGGCAACCATGGCTACACCTTC.

In this sample, this clonotype turned up many times. The chain is built from TRBV29-1 and TRBJ2-5, with 7 bases fitting TRBD1. This CDR3 spans 14 amino acids. Trimming at V came to 6 bases and at J to 1 base, leaving 8 bases not matched to a gene. Looked up from germline, CDR1 is SQVTM and CDR2 is ANQGSEA. Written as DNA, the CDR3 is TGCAGCGTATCTGGGACAGCGACCCAAGAGACCCAGTACTTC. This encodes CSVSGTATQETQYF. Full variable domain (remainder filled in from reference TRBV29-1 and TRBJ2-5): SAVISQKPSRDICQRGTSLTIQCQVDSQVTMMFWYRQQPGQSLTLIATANQGSEATYESGFVIDKFPISRPNLTFSTLTVSNMSPEDSSIYLCSVSGTATQETQYFGPGTRLLVL.

This clonotype occurred a few times. The chain uses TRBV5-1 and TRBJ1-4; weak D call: TRBD1 (5 bases). CDR1 and CDR2 (germline): SGHRS, YFSETQ. The germline V and J ends were trimmed by 0 bases and 5 bases, with 11 bases remaining between them. The CDR3 runs to 15 residues. The CDR3: CASSLVPRENEKLFF. In DNA, the CDR3 is TGCGCCAGCAGCTTGGTCCCCAGGGAGAATGAAAAACTGTTTTTT. The full variable domain, its missing parts supplied by reference TRBV5-1 and TRBJ1-4, is KAGVTQTPRYLIKTRGQQVTLSCSPISGHRSVSWYQQTPGQGLQFLFEYFSETQRNKGNFPGRFSGRQFSNSRSEMNVSTLELGDSALYLCASSLVPRENEKLFFGSGTQLSVL.

The V and J genes are TRBV4-2 and TRBJ1-1; possibly TRBD1 for D (5 bases). Germline loops: CDR1 LGHNA, CDR2 YNFKEQ. The V and J ends lost 1 base and 4 bases respectively, with 16 bases between them. The CDR3 totals 16 residues. The CDR3 here is CASSQVRQGVITEAFF. The CDR3 DNA follows: TGTGCCAGCAGCCAAGTGAGGCAGGGAGTGATCACTGAAGCTTTCTTT.

The table lists this clonotype with a few counts. CDR3 amino acids: CASGQGGSFTQYF. CDR3 nucleotide sequence: TGTGCCAGCGGACAGGGAGGAAGTTTCACGCAGTATTTT. V usage is TRBV6-5 and J usage is TRBJ2-3, with TRBD1 matching 8 bases. J was trimmed by 9 bases and V by 8 bases; bases with no gene match: 10. CDR3 size: 13 residues. CDR1 is MNHEY, CDR2 SVGAGI, per germline.

This chain connects TRBV5-1 to TRBJ2-7; TRBD1 agrees at 9 bases. This CDR3 spans 14 amino acids. The germline CDR1 and CDR2 sequences are SGHRS and YFSETQ. J was trimmed by 2 bases and V by 7 bases; bases with no gene match: 7. CDR3: CASAGTGSTYEQYF. The CDR3 region has the DNA TGCGCCAGCGCCGGGACAGGGTCAACCTACGAGCAGTACTTC.

This clonotype was observed a few times. This chain links TRBV10-3 with TRBJ1-1; possibly TRBD1 for D (5 bases). With 2 bases removed from V and 4 bases from J, the gap between germline ends came to 11 bases. This CDR3 is built from 14 residues. Germline-derived CDR1 and CDR2 are ENHRY and SYGVKD. For the CDR3, the DNA is TGTGCCATCAGTGAGGGGGCAAGGGGCACTGAAGCTTTCTTT. Protein product: CAISEGARGTEAFF.

The chain is built from TRBV6-1 and TRBJ1-1; no definite D call. Germline lookup yields CDR1 MNHNS and CDR2 SASEGT. The CDR3 consists of 12 residues. Trimming shortened V by 5 bases and J by 3 bases, and 7 bases separated the two germline ends. The CDR3 reads CASSHSDTEAFF. As DNA, the CDR3 is TGTGCCAGCAGTCACTCTGACACTGAAGCTTTCTTT.

This chain links TRBV18 with TRBJ2-5, with D uncertain. Germline CDR1 reads KGHSH; CDR2 reads LQKENI. The V and J ends lost 2 bases and 7 bases respectively, with 20 bases between them. The CDR3 has 16 residues. The CDR3, as DNA: TGTGCCAGCTCACCAAGCGCAAGTCTAATTGGTGGGACCCAGTACTTC. The encoded protein is CASSPSASLIGGTQYF.

This clonotype has only a few counts. This sequence joins TRBV6-5 and TRBJ1-1; no definite D call. The CDR3 is made up of 14 amino acids. The germline CDR1 and CDR2 sequences are MNHEY and SVGAGI. Deletions cut 0 bases from V and 6 bases from J, with 11 bases between. The CDR3 region is CASSYSAEIAEAFF. For the CDR3, the DNA is TGTGCCAGCAGTTACTCGGCAGAAATAGCTGAAGCTTTCTTT.

This clonotype was seen only a few times. The J gene is TRBJ1-5, the V gene TRBV29-1; D perhaps matches TRBD1 (5 bases). Germline V CDR1 and CDR2: SQVTM, ANQGSEA. This CDR3 is 16 amino acids long. V was cut by 5 bases and J by 7 bases, with 24 bases left in between. The CDR3 spells CSVSTTPDGTGQPQHF. The CDR3 DNA reads TGCAGCGTTTCTACCACTCCGGACGGGACGGGGCAGCCCCAGCATTTT.

J is TRBJ1-6 and V is TRBV6-2 or TRBV6-3; D may be TRBD1 (5 bases). Looked up from germline, CDR1 is MNHEY and CDR2 is SVGEGT. This CDR3 is 14 amino acids long. V shed 2 bases and J shed 9 bases, with 11 bases lying between them. For the CDR3, the DNA is TGTGCCAGCAGTTACGGACAAGTTATTTCACCCCTCCACTTT. The encoded protein is CASSYGQVISPLHF.

This clonotype was detected a few times. CDR3 in DNA: TGTGCCAGCAGCAAAGGAGGAGGGAACTATGGCTACACCTTC. Protein: CASSKGGGNYGYTF. The chain carries TRBV21-1 and TRBJ1-2. TRBV21-1 is tagged as a pseudogene. The CDR3 loop spans 14 amino acids.